The 12 T cell receptor beta chains below were found in one sample sequenced in a study of human T cells and chemical hapten exposure. Time point given: patch test 3, about 24 weeks after DPC sensitization. Noted treatment: therapeutic diphenylcyclopropenone sensitization with weekly scalp DPC. TCRdb ran MiXCR on the RACE reads and lists one entry per CDR3 protein. The data hold about 160,000 distinct CDR3 sequences, with around a quarter observed a single time. The sequenced sample was whole blood, obtained in connection with sensitization to the hapten diphenylcyclopropenone (DPC). These receptors all come from a woman aged 18-29 years with alopecia areata. Some clones in this sample may be carry-over from other donors' samples.

This clonotype was counted only a few times. The J gene is TRBJ2-2, the V gene TRBV21-1; TRBD1, the D gene given by the table, was not confirmed from the DNA. TRBV21-1 is deemed a pseudogene. The length of the CDR3 is 13 residues. CDR3 DNA: TGTGCCAGCAGCGCCCGGTGGACCGGGGAGCTGTTTTTT. This gives the protein CASSARWTGELFF.

The chain uses TRBV7-9 and TRBJ2-1; 7 positions agree with TRBD2. Germline values: CDR1 SEHNR, CDR2 FQNEAQ (reference sequence). This CDR3 region has 16 residues. The ends lost 5 bases at V and 2 bases at J; junction bases unmatched: 9. The chain's CDR3 is CASSRTGGLPYNEQFF. The CDR3 DNA sequence: TGTGCCAGCAGCCGGACGGGAGGTCTCCCCTACAATGAGCAGTTCTTC.

This clonotype was counted a single time. The rearrangement uses TRBV6-6 and TRBJ1-4; 9 nucleotides match TRBD1. The V segment lost 5 bases and the J segment 6 bases; nucleotides outside the gene matches: 16. Germline CDR1 and CDR2: MNHNY and SVGAGI (reference sequence). The CDR3 has 18 residues. CDR3 DNA sequence: TGTGCCAGCAGTCCCTGGGGACAGGGAATAGGGGGGGATGAAAAACTGTTTTTT. Amino acids: CASSPWGQGIGGDEKLFF.

The chain combines TRBV11-2 with TRBJ1-1; unclear D gene. CDR1 is SGHAT, CDR2 FQNNGV, per germline. The CDR3 consists of 14 residues. Trimming pared 8 bases from V and 11 bases from J, leaving 24 bases between. CDR3 sequence: CASRPIKYTGAAFF. The CDR3 region has the DNA TGTGCCAGCCGGCCCATTAAGTACACTGGTGCGGCTTTCTTT.

In this sample, this clonotype turned up a few times. CDR3: CSARDNRATGPYEQYF. The CDR3 coding sequence is TGCAGTGCTAGAGATAATCGGGCCACGGGTCCCTACGAGCAGTACTTC. The gene calls are TRBV20-1 and TRBJ2-7; D unclear. Germline values: CDR1 DFQATT, CDR2 SNEGSKA (reference sequence). The germline V and J ends were trimmed by 0 bases and 2 bases, with 17 bases remaining between them. CDR3 length: 16 amino acids.

This clonotype was counted between two and nine times. The chain recombines TRBV20-1 with TRBJ1-1, with unresolved D. Trimming cost V 5 bases and J 1 base, with 8 bases left between them. The CDR3 has 12 residues. CDR1 is DFQATT and CDR2 is SNEGSKA in the germline V gene (reference sequence). CDR3 DNA: TGCAGTGCTGTGAAGAGGAACACTGAAGCTTTCTTT. Translating gives CSAVKRNTEAFF.

The chain has TRBV4-2 and TRBJ2-5; 7 bases are a match to TRBD2. Unmatched junction bases numbered 8, after V lost 1 base and J lost 3 bases. Germline lookup yields CDR1 LGHNA and CDR2 YNFKEQ. This CDR3 spans 16 amino acids. CDR3 nucleotide sequence: TGTGCCAGCAGCCAAGGCCTAGGACTAGACGAAGAGACCCAGTACTTC. This codes for CASSQGLGLDEETQYF.

This clonotype was detected a few times. The chain uses TRBV6-5 and TRBJ1-1, with unresolved D. CDR3 length: 15 residues. Germline V lookup: CDR1 MNHEY, CDR2 SVGAGI. The V and J ends lost 2 bases and 6 bases respectively, with 16 bases between them. The DNA for the CDR3 is TGTGCCAGCAGTTACGTGCGAATTGGGCGGGCTGAAGCTTTCTTT. As protein: CASSYVRIGRAEAFF.

Many counts were recorded for this clonotype. This sequence joins TRBV9 and TRBJ1-5; weak D call: TRBD1 (5 bases). CDR3 length: 14 amino acids. Germline CDR1 reads SGDLS; CDR2 reads YYNGEE. The V end lost 3 bases, the J end lost 0 bases, and 7 bases lay between the germline ends. DNA of the CDR3: TGTGCCAGCAGCGCCGACAGTAGCAATCAGCCCCAGCATTTT. It yields the protein CASSADSSNQPQHF.

The chain has TRBV5-1 and TRBJ1-4; D gene uncertain. This CDR3 is built from 16 residues. Germline-derived CDR1 and CDR2 are SGHRS and YFSETQ. Trimming stripped 0 bases from V and 0 bases from J, with 9 bases between. This CDR3 reads CASSLGAVTTNEKLFF. The CDR3 DNA sequence: TGCGCCAGCAGCTTGGGGGCGGTGACAACTAATGAAAAACTGTTTTTT.

The rearrangement joins TRBV4-3 to TRBJ2-7, with a possible D match to TRBD1 (5 bases). Trimming pared 1 base from V and 2 bases from J, leaving 15 bases between. The CDR3 is 16 residues long. CDR1 is LGHNA, CDR2 YSLEER, per germline. CDR3 region: CASSQGALGAAYEQYF. The CDR3 bases are TGCGCCAGCAGCCAAGGAGCGCTAGGGGCCGCCTACGAGCAGTACTTC.

The sample holds a few counts of this clonotype. The chain recombines TRBV5-1 with TRBJ2-7; TRBD2 agrees at 7 bases. CDR1 is SGHRS and CDR2 is YFSETQ in the germline V gene. With V trimmed by 4 bases and J by 7 bases, 14 bases remained unmatched. CDR3 size: 15 residues. In nucleotides, the CDR3 is TGCGCCAGCAGCGCGGGGGACCGTCCTATCGGGGAGCAGTACTTC. This sequence encodes CASSAGDRPIGEQYF.